The rows below give T cell receptor beta chains drawn from one sample of a study of T cell responses to AZD1222 COVID-19 vaccine. The assay was immunoSEQ multiplex PCR, and TCRdb's table has in-frame clones only and misses some. The sample lists 17,000 or so clones, roughly 91% occurring once. Material: peripheral blood, obtained 28 days after the second AZD1222 dose. These receptors came from an adult who received the AZD1222 COVID-19 vaccine. CDR3s include the opening cysteine and the closing phenylalanine or tryptophan. The order of the fields is J gene, CDR3 length, D gene, V gene, clone size, CDR3 protein, CDR3 DNA. A D gene is named only where the DNA matches it firmly. Where a row states a size, it is once, few, many or the class of an expanded clone; other rows omit it.

j_gene: TRBJ1-4
len: 15
d_gene: -
v_gene: TRBV6-1
abundance: once
CDR3aa: CASSETVATNEKLFF
CDR3nt: TGTGCCAGCAGTGAGACGGTTGCAACTAATGAAAAACTGTTTTTT

j_gene: TRBJ1-1
len: 16
d_gene: -
v_gene: TRBV9
abundance: -
CDR3aa: CASSVGWGAGNTEAFF
CDR3nt: TGTGCCAGCAGCGTAGGATGGGGGGCAGGGAACACTGAAGCTTTCTTT

j_gene: TRBJ1-2
len: 16
d_gene: -
v_gene: TRBV4-1
abundance: -
CDR3aa: CASSQGALRDYYGYTF
CDR3nt: TGCGCCAGCAGCCAAGGGGCCCTGAGGGACTACTATGGCTACACCTTC

j_gene: TRBJ2-1
len: 14
d_gene: TRBD2
v_gene: TRBV30
abundance: -
CDR3aa: CAWSVLAGGEEQFF
CDR3nt: TGTGCCTGGAGTGTATTAGCGGGAGGCGAGGAGCAGTTCTTC

j_gene: TRBJ2-2
len: 14
d_gene: -
v_gene: TRBV19
abundance: -
CDR3aa: CASSIVGNTGELFF
CDR3nt: TGTGCCAGTAGTATAGTGGGAAACACCGGGGAGCTGTTTTTT

j_gene: TRBJ2-2
len: 17
d_gene: -
v_gene: TRBV24-1
abundance: once
CDR3aa: CATSDTGQIANTGELFF
CDR3nt: TGTGCCACCAGTGACACCGGACAGATCGCGAACACCGGGGAGCTGTTTTTT

j_gene: TRBJ2-7
len: 19
d_gene: TRBD2
v_gene: TRBV7-9
abundance: -
CDR3aa: CASSLEGTSGRGNFREQYF
CDR3nt: TGTGCCAGCAGCTTAGAAGGGACTAGCGGGAGAGGGAACTTTCGGGAGCAGTACTTC

j_gene: TRBJ2-3
len: 16
d_gene: TRBD1
v_gene: TRBV18
abundance: -
CDR3aa: CASSPSRQGATDTQYF
CDR3nt: TGTGCCAGCTCTCCCTCGCGACAGGGGGCTACAGATACGCAGTATTTT

j_gene: TRBJ2-2
len: 17
d_gene: -
v_gene: TRBV19
abundance: once
CDR3aa: CASSRKATSGAPGELFF
CDR3nt: TGTGCCAGTAGTAGGAAGGCTACCTCGGGAGCCCCCGGGGAGCTGTTTTTT

j_gene: TRBJ1-1
len: 12
d_gene: -
v_gene: TRBV19
abundance: -
CDR3aa: CASSSVNTEAFF
CDR3nt: TGTGCCAGTAGTAGTGTTAATACTGAAGCTTTCTTT

j_gene: TRBJ1-5
len: 17
d_gene: -
v_gene: TRBV28
abundance: -
CDR3aa: CASSFRWQGRSNQPQHF
CDR3nt: TGTGCCAGCAGTTTTAGGTGGCAGGGAAGATCAAATCAGCCCCAGCATTTT